This T cell receptor (beta chain) was sequenced during a study of blood T cell repertoires in COVID-19. As for the study in general: Italy, Spain and the United States were the sources of the convalescent and acute COVID-19 samples.

Source study methods: Reference gene primer amplification gave estimated nucleated cell counts. Libraries were prepared by immunoSEQ multiplex PCR; TCRdb keeps only in-frame clonotypes and omits some of them. For V, J and clone size, that table is used; D and trimming come from the DNA. The data show under 250,000 clones, with 80% to 90% seen just once and around a tenth held by the top ten. Trimming removed 3 bases from V and 6 bases from J; junction bases left unmatched: 4. Germline CDR1 reads ENHRY; CDR2 reads SYGVKD. This CDR3 contains 14 residues. This TCR came from a man aged 50 or older with COVID-19, enrolled during active disease. Sequencing was carried out using peripheral blood. This sequence joins TRBV10-3 and TRBJ1-4, with 7 bases fitting TRBD1. The CDR3 DNA sequence: TGTGCCATCAGTGACGAGACAGGGTATGAAAAACTGTTTTTT. This translates into CAISDETGYEKLFF.